This is a list of T cell receptor beta chains from one sample in a study of TIL therapy for anti-PD-1-resistant metastatic lung cancer. Using immunoSEQ multiplex PCR, the repertoire was profiled, and TCRdb retains in-frame clones only, with some absent. The table lists 55,000 to 65,000 clones, about 69% of them singletons. This material consisted of blood, taken at baseline. These receptors were collected from a person between 25 and 80 years old with non-small cell lung cancer. Both conserved end residues are part of each CDR3. Each record gives: CDR3 DNA, CDR3 protein, clone size, D gene, J gene, CDR3 length, V gene. A D gene is named only where the DNA matches it firmly. Not all rows give a size; the values are once, few, many and, for expanded clones, a class.

DNA: TGTGCCTGGAGTGTCCCGAGAAACCTCTACGAGCAGTACTTC
CDR3: CAWSVPRNLYEQYF
size: -
D: -
J: TRBJ2-7
length: 14
V: TRBV30

DNA: TGTGCCAGCAGTTACCCGTGGGGGGAGCAGTACTTC
CDR3: CASSYPWGEQYF
size: -
D: -
J: TRBJ2-7
length: 12
V: TRBV6-5

DNA: TGCAGCGTGAAGGGACAGGACAATGAAAAACTGTTTTTT
CDR3: CSVKGQDNEKLFF
size: medium-sized
D: TRBD1
J: TRBJ1-4
length: 13
V: TRBV29-1

DNA: TGTGCCAGTAGTATCTGGCGGGCGGGAAGGGGCCACGAGCAGTACTTC
CDR3: CASSIWRAGRGHEQYF
size: few
D: -
J: TRBJ2-7
length: 16
V: TRBV19

DNA: TGTGCCAGCAGCTTTCCAACTAGCGGGGGCCCCTACAATGAGCAGTTCTTC
CDR3: CASSFPTSGGPYNEQFF
size: -
D: TRBD2
J: TRBJ2-1
length: 17
V: TRBV7-8

DNA: TGCGCCAGCAGCTGGGAAGGGCAAGAGACCCAGTACTTC
CDR3: CASSWEGQETQYF
size: -
D: -
J: TRBJ2-5
length: 13
V: TRBV5-1

DNA: TGTGCCACCAGCAGAGATAAAGGGGACACTGAAGCTTTCTTT
CDR3: CATSRDKGDTEAFF
size: -
D: -
J: TRBJ1-1
length: 14
V: TRBV15

DNA: TGCGCCAGCGGGGGACTAGCGGGTTACACAGATACGCAGTATTTT
CDR3: CASGGLAGYTDTQYF
size: -
D: TRBD2
J: TRBJ2-3
length: 15
V: TRBV10-2

DNA: TGTGCCTGGGCCCCCTTTGAGGGCTACGAGCAGTACTTC
CDR3: CAWAPFEGYEQYF
size: -
D: -
J: TRBJ2-7
length: 13
V: TRBV30

DNA: TGTGCCACACCGTATAGTAGCGGTGGAAACACCGGGGAGCTGTTTTTT
CDR3: CATPYSSGGNTGELFF
size: few
D: -
J: TRBJ2-2
length: 16
V: TRBV18

DNA: TGCGCCAGCAGTGATCCGGGGAGAGCCGGGGAGCTGTTTTTT
CDR3: CASSDPGRAGELFF
size: -
D: -
J: TRBJ2-2
length: 14
V: TRBV10-1

DNA: TGTGCCAGCTCACCGTCCGCGGGAACAGATACGCAGTATTTT
CDR3: CASSPSAGTDTQYF
size: -
D: -
J: TRBJ2-3
length: 14
V: TRBV18

DNA: TGTGCCAGCAGCTTAGGACTAGAACCTTTAGAGACCCAGTACTTC
CDR3: CASSLGLEPLETQYF
size: -
D: -
J: TRBJ2-5
length: 15
V: TRBV11-3

DNA: TGTGCCAGCAGCTTGGACCCAGGGTTTGACATTCAGTACTTC
CDR3: CASSLDPGFDIQYF
size: -
D: -
J: TRBJ2-4
length: 14
V: TRBV5-6

DNA: TGTGCCAGCAGTGGGTTCTTGGGTCAGCCCCAGCATTTT
CDR3: CASSGFLGQPQHF
size: many
D: -
J: TRBJ1-5
length: 13
V: TRBV2

DNA: TGCGCCAGCAGCTTGGCCGGGGCAGGGCTCGATACGCAGTATTTT
CDR3: CASSLAGAGLDTQYF
size: -
D: -
J: TRBJ2-3
length: 15
V: TRBV5-1

DNA: TGTGCCAGCACGGACGGACCCACGGGGGCCCAGCATTTT
CDR3: CASTDGPTGAQHF
size: few
D: -
J: TRBJ1-5
length: 13
V: TRBV5-6

DNA: TGTGCCTCAAGAACGGGGAGATATAGCAATCAGCCCCAGCATTTT
CDR3: CASRTGRYSNQPQHF
size: -
D: -
J: TRBJ1-5
length: 15
V: TRBV21-1

DNA: TGTGCCACCACTAGGGACTCCCAGGGCGCAGATACGCAGTATTTT
CDR3: CATTRDSQGADTQYF
size: -
D: -
J: TRBJ2-3
length: 15
V: TRBV15

DNA: TGCAGCGGCCTAGACCCGGGAAACTATGGCTACACCTTC
CDR3: CSGLDPGNYGYTF
size: -
D: -
J: TRBJ1-2
length: 13
V: TRBV29-1

DNA: TGTGCCTGGAACCTACTGGATACGCAGTATTTT
CDR3: CAWNLLDTQYF
size: once
D: -
J: TRBJ2-3
length: 11
V: TRBV30

DNA: TGTGCTAGCAGCTTAGTTGGGGGGGGATCCTATAATTCACCCCTCCACTTT
CDR3: CASSLVGGGSYNSPLHF
size: -
D: -
J: TRBJ1-6
length: 17
V: TRBV7-7

DNA: TGTGCCAGCAGCTTAAACCAGGGGGCATTGAGAGATACGCAGTATTTT
CDR3: CASSLNQGALRDTQYF
size: -
D: TRBD1
J: TRBJ2-3
length: 16
V: TRBV11-2

DNA: TGCGCCAGCAGTCGGGGGGACTACGAGCAGTACTTC
CDR3: CASSRGDYEQYF
size: -
D: TRBD2
J: TRBJ2-7
length: 12
V: TRBV5-1

DNA: TGTGCCAGCAGCTTGGACAGGGCGAACAATGAGCAGTTCTTC
CDR3: CASSLDRANNEQFF
size: once
D: -
J: TRBJ2-1
length: 14
V: TRBV5-4

DNA: TGCGCCAGCAGCTTGTCATCCCACGGAGACTATGGCTACACCTTC
CDR3: CASSLSSHGDYGYTF
size: -
D: -
J: TRBJ1-2
length: 15
V: TRBV5-1

DNA: TGTGCCAGTAGTATAGGAGGATCTGGGGCCAACGTCCTGACTTTC
CDR3: CASSIGGSGANVLTF
size: -
D: -
J: TRBJ2-6
length: 15
V: TRBV19

DNA: TGCAGCGTTGTTATGGCCGAGCAGTACTTC
CDR3: CSVVMAEQYF
size: -
D: -
J: TRBJ2-7
length: 10
V: TRBV29-1

DNA: TGTGCCTGGAGTGAAACGAATCGAGGGGCGCAGTATTTT
CDR3: CAWSETNRGAQYF
size: -
D: -
J: TRBJ2-3
length: 13
V: TRBV30

DNA: TGTGCCAACCAGCCCAGGGCGGGAACGAACACCGGGGAGCTGTTTTTT
CDR3: CANQPRAGTNTGELFF
size: -
D: -
J: TRBJ2-2
length: 16
V: TRBV7-2

DNA: TGTGCCAGCAGCGTAGGAGGCTGGACCTACACAGATACGCAGTATTTT
CDR3: CASSVGGWTYTDTQYF
size: -
D: -
J: TRBJ2-3
length: 16
V: TRBV9

DNA: TGTGCCACCAGCAGAGATGGTACCATGGTTTCACCCCTCCACTTT
CDR3: CATSRDGTMVSPLHF
size: -
D: -
J: TRBJ1-6
length: 15
V: TRBV15

DNA: TGCGCCAGCAGCTTGGGGCAGGCCACAGATACGCAGTATTTT
CDR3: CASSLGQATDTQYF
size: -
D: -
J: TRBJ2-3
length: 14
V: TRBV5-1

DNA: TGTGCCTGGAGCGATGGGGGAGGGATATGGGACGAGCAGTACTTC
CDR3: CAWSDGGGIWDEQYF
size: -
D: TRBD2
J: TRBJ2-7
length: 15
V: TRBV30

DNA: TGTGCCAGCAGTTACTCTATAGGGTACGAGCAGTACTTC
CDR3: CASSYSIGYEQYF
size: -
D: -
J: TRBJ2-7
length: 13
V: TRBV6-6

DNA: TGTGCCAGCAGTTACAGGGGCGGGAACACTGAAGCTTTCTTT
CDR3: CASSYRGGNTEAFF
size: -
D: -
J: TRBJ1-1
length: 14
V: TRBV6-6

DNA: TGTGCCAGCAGCCACAGGGAAGGGGAGCTGTTTTTT
CDR3: CASSHREGELFF
size: few
D: -
J: TRBJ2-2
length: 12
V: TRBV7-8

DNA: TGCGCCAGCAGCTTAATGACAGGGGACTACGAGCAGTACTTC
CDR3: CASSLMTGDYEQYF
size: -
D: TRBD1
J: TRBJ2-7
length: 14
V: TRBV5-1

DNA: TGTGCCAGCAGCGTAGGCGGGACAGGGTCGTACGAGCAGTACTTC
CDR3: CASSVGGTGSYEQYF
size: few
D: TRBD1
J: TRBJ2-7
length: 15
V: TRBV9

DNA: TGTGCCAGCAGCTTAGGCAATGAGCAGTTCTTC
CDR3: CASSLGNEQFF
size: -
D: -
J: TRBJ2-1
length: 11
V: TRBV7-9

DNA: TGCAGCGTGGGACAGGGGGATCGTGGGGAGCTGTTTTTT
CDR3: CSVGQGDRGELFF
size: few
D: TRBD1
J: TRBJ2-2
length: 13
V: TRBV29-1

DNA: TGTGCCAGCAGTGTGACTGACGGACAGGCCGCCCAGTGGGGTGAAGCTTTCTTT
CDR3: CASSVTDGQAAQWGEAFF
size: -
D: TRBD1
J: TRBJ1-1
length: 18
V: TRBV2

DNA: TGTGCCAGCACCAGAGGCGGGACAGACGATGAAAAACTGTTTTTT
CDR3: CASTRGGTDDEKLFF
size: once
D: TRBD1
J: TRBJ1-4
length: 15
V: TRBV5-4

DNA: TGCGCCAGCAGCACGGGACAGGGATTGGATGGCTACACCTTC
CDR3: CASSTGQGLDGYTF
size: -
D: TRBD1
J: TRBJ1-2
length: 14
V: TRBV5-1

DNA: TGTGCCAGCAGCCGCTCTGCTGGGCATGAGCAGTTCTTC
CDR3: CASSRSAGHEQFF
size: -
D: -
J: TRBJ2-1
length: 13
V: TRBV7-2

DNA: TGTGCCATCAGTGTTGGACAGGGGGACGAGCAGTACTTC
CDR3: CAISVGQGDEQYF
size: -
D: TRBD1
J: TRBJ2-7
length: 13
V: TRBV10-3

DNA: TGTGCCAGCAATCAAGTGGGCACTGAAGCTTTCTTT
CDR3: CASNQVGTEAFF
size: few
D: -
J: TRBJ1-1
length: 12
V: TRBV2

DNA: TGCGCCAGCAGCTTGAGGGATGGAGAGACCCAGTACTTC
CDR3: CASSLRDGETQYF
size: few
D: -
J: TRBJ2-5
length: 13
V: TRBV5-1